This T cell receptor (beta chain) was identified during a study of T cell clonality in common variable immunodeficiency. Germline CDR1 and CDR2: SEHNR and FQNEAQ (reference sequence). V lost 6 bases and J lost 9, with 12 bases in between. This CDR3 contains 13 residues. On this clone: The antigen remains undetermined. The read comes to an end 3 residues before the CDR3 does, leaving the germline J gene to fill in the end.

The repertoire was sequenced with immunoSEQ multiplex PCR; TCRdb's copy has only in-frame clones and lacks some. Recorded here are some 19,000 clones, with no singletons, and the ten leading clones hold around a quarter. Study conclusions and caveats: Fewer TCRbeta clones were shared among CVID subjects than controls. In common variable immunodeficiency, TCR beta chains reportedly carried fewer deletions and N-nucleotide insertions.

Patients had low serum IgG, IgA and/or IgM and specific antibody deficiency. CVID subjects had received replacement immunoglobulin for at least one year. The sequenced material came from peripheral blood mononuclear cells. This receptor was taken from a human donor with common variable immunodeficiency. This chain joins TRBV7-9 and TRBJ1-6; D is possibly TRBD1 (5 bases). The sequenced CDR3 bases are TGTGCCAGCAGGACGGGGGATATTTCACCC. Its translation: CASRTGDISP. The entire CDR3 reads CASRTGDISPLHF.